This T cell receptor beta chain was identified during a study of cytomegalovirus exposure and HLA in healthy donors (dated by TCRdb to the late 2010s). Regarding the complete study: An earlier analysis of 587 of the donors reported about 280 Gb of sequence data and roughly 120 million unique TCR beta sequences obtained from around 190 million T cells. The number of typed donors differed by locus: roughly 629-630 for A, B, C, DRB1 and DQB1; approximately 520 for DQA1; 606 for DPA1; and 400 to 480 for DPB1. Roughly 300 gigabases of sequencing data and about 92 million unique TCR sequences made up an early release that covered some 640 HLA-typed donors. Because of strong linkage in the cohort, roughly five DR-DQ haplotypes were treated as single units for association and clustering. The study used immunosequencing to profile the T cell repertoires of approximately 640 subjects and linked those repertoires to cytomegalovirus serostatus. The study was designed to test whether signatures of past pathogen exposure could be identified by cataloging public T cell receptors. In an earlier analysis of a few hundred of the donors, high-throughput TCR beta sequencing was used to judge whether each TCR beta V gene segment behaved as functional or pseudogenic. Across 398 genotyped donors of the cohort, an average of approximately 200,000 unique TCR beta nucleotide sequences per donor were sequenced, and roughly a sixth of those sequences were non-productive. Along with the roughly 670-subject first cohort, a separate validation cohort of 120 different subjects was used. In a later analysis, previously published TCR beta repertoires from about 640 donors were re-analyzed and high-resolution HLA genotyping was added so that TCR occurrence patterns could be studied. HLA typing included class I and class II loci at four-digit resolution. The study combined high-throughput TCR immunosequencing, statistical association of individual TCRs with disease status, and machine learning to predict cytomegalovirus infection status. In a later genetic analysis, genome-wide SNP genotypes for about three fifths of the roughly 670 donors were used, and that subset was treated as a discovery cohort. The later analysis used no new phenotypic data to find candidate immune exposures, relying instead on TCR beta sequences and their occurrence across donors. Of the roughly 400 genotyped donors, approximately 80% fell in the genetic ancestry cluster associated with self-reported Caucasian donors. All discovery cohort repertoires had been generated on a single sequencing platform. Donor age, sex, ethnicity and CMV serostatus were collected together with the repertoire data. On the study overall, not on this receptor specifically: The earlier analysis of approximately 540 of the donors excluded 15 to 20 rarely observed V segments, including chromosome 9 orphons, because counts were too low. A later analysis found that most CMV-associated TCR beta chains appeared HLA-restricted, with HLA associations seemingly driven largely by CMV exposure. At a false discovery rate of 0.05, a later analysis linked around 15,000 TCR beta sequences to specific HLA alleles. According to a later analysis, TCR association rates differed among HLA loci, with DRB1 alleles showing the most associated TCRs and HLA-C alleles showing the fewest. A few of the identified cytomegalovirus-associated TCR beta chains were confirmed in vitro to be specific for cytomegalovirus antigens. In a later analysis, several top co-occurrence clusters were reported to appear linked to parvovirus B19, influenza, CMV and Epstein-Barr virus. A cluster of highly shared sequence variants was judged likely to represent a technical artifact of the sequencing pipeline. It was suggested by the authors that the approach could potentially be generalized to other disease states and immunological phenotypes. When HLA alleles, especially DR and DQ, strongly co-occurred, TCR associations were difficult to assign to individual alleles. Linkage disequilibrium might explain the correlated functional status among segregating V segments, but an unknown experimental factor could not be ruled out. Most TCR sequences were observed very rarely across donors, whereas some public TCRs were present in many individuals. Because the 87-base-pair reads could not distinguish some IMGT-functional V segments, including TRBV6-2 and TRBV6-3, those segments were excluded. An association between a missense DCLRE1C variant and V-gene and J-gene trimming of TCR beta chains was found in a later genetic analysis and replicated in an independent cohort. A further reported finding was that TCR beta sequences accurately predicted the HLA-A and HLA-B alleles for most subjects in the first cohort. In this cohort, only TCR beta chains were sequenced, and detectable features were limited by the absence of alpha or paired-chain data. The presence/absence analyses assumed that sequencing depth was roughly uniform across donors, and that assumption may not be true. The study listed approximately 150 TCR beta chains as associated with cytomegalovirus. Because HLA typing was unavailable for some donors at each locus, only the typed subset was used in association tests. CMV serostatus was the only immune exposure information available for the cohort. A later analysis found that HLA-associated TCR beta chains were more clonally expanded and had lower generation probabilities than equally common non-associated chains. In an earlier analysis of some 500 of the donors, most TCR beta V segments appeared in productive rearrangements about 87% or about 30% of the time, broadly matching IMGT annotations. In both the original and validation cohorts, the classifier was reported to diagnose cytomegalovirus status with high specificity and sensitivity. According to a later genetic analysis, donors in an Asian-associated ancestry cluster had fewer N-insertions in productive TCRs than the approximately 650-donor mean.

Libraries came from the immunoSEQ multiplex PCR assay. For the multiplex PCR, a mixture combining 60 forward primers for TCR Vbeta segments and 13 reverse primers for TCR Jbeta segments was used. Amplification of the CDR3 region of rearranged TCR beta genes was performed with a multiplex PCR assay on genomic DNA. The Illumina HiSeq System was used to sequence the amplified TCR beta libraries as 87-base-pair reads. The published analysis was carried out like this. A later analysis tallied 75 million to 85 million unique TCR beta chains across the 650 to 750 repertoires, and approximately 12 million of those chains were shared by two or more donors. To remove PCR and sequencing errors, raw reads were error-corrected and collapsed into unique sequences using a nearest-neighbor algorithm that merged closely related sequences. V, D and J gene segments were assigned by aligning CDR3 sequences to IMGT reference sequences. For a sequence to be retained, a match of at least six nucleotides to both a V gene segment and a J gene segment was required. A rearrangement counted as productive if the CDR3 had no stop codons and remained in frame with V and J, and every other rearrangement counted as non-productive. CDR3 was defined according to IMGT convention as the region running from the second conserved V-encoded cysteine to the conserved J-encoded phenylalanine. Sequences without an unambiguous match to a single V gene segment were excluded from the earlier analysis of several hundred of the donors. In an earlier analysis of around 590 of the donors, a V segment was called functional when productive rearrangements were above 56.7%, and segregating when the standard deviation between donors exceeded 5%. A statistical classification framework was built to diagnose cytomegalovirus status from the catalog of TCR beta chain sequences. In a later analysis, TCR nucleotide sequences were compared against IMGT/GENE-DB human TR gene sequences so that V and J genes could be assigned. A later analysis assigned CDR3 sequences and most-parsimonious VDJ recombination scenarios with the TCRdist pipeline. In a later analysis, every TCR beta chain was defined by the combination of its CDR3 amino acid sequence and its V-gene family, and reads without a unique V-gene family were dropped. A later analysis removed 550 to 700 highly shared, low-generation-probability nucleotide sequences to deal with suspected cross-contamination and a sequencing artifact. A later analysis calculated a clonal expansion index for each public chain from normalized within-repertoire ranks of inferred template counts. A later analysis computed generation probabilities with a VDJ recombination model fitted to out-of-frame rearrangements, and checked the results against IGoR. Hypergeometric tests were used in a later analysis to score TCR-TCR, TCR-HLA and TCR-CMV co-occurrence, with a repertoire-size bias correction applied to the TCR pairs. To estimate false discovery rates, a later analysis permuted the HLA or CMV assignments 20 times. In a later analysis, co-occurring TCRs were grouped with DBSCAN, and TCRdist sequence similarity was added when clustering was performed within HLA-allele-positive subsets. Repertoires with fewer than 30,000 or more than 120,000 public chains, plus five repertoires with anomalous nucleotide sharing, were excluded from co-occurrence clustering. As stored in TCRdb, this immuneACCESS dataset retains in-frame rearrangements with V and J assigned. A fraction of the clones does not appear; measured against another copy, unresolved V genes explain less than half of the discrepancy, and the remainder lacks a known reason. V, J and clone size are those of that table, while D and trimming were read from the DNA. A total of more than 50,000 clones appear in this sample, approximately 71% of them only once. Jointly, the top ten make up roughly 36% of the sample.

The cohort was made up of approximately 670 healthy bone marrow donors. At the time of sampling, all cohort members were nominally healthy, though unrecorded immune exposures were likely present. The donor was CMV seropositive and belonged to the group of some 290 seropositive cohort members. Every donor gave a peripheral blood sample, and the peripheral blood mononuclear cells from that sample were used for TCR beta sequencing. Genomic DNA was extracted from the blood cell samples with the Qiagen DNeasy Blood Extraction Kit. As concerns this clone: Its antigen specificity is not known. No base-level quality is on record; no much larger clone is a single base apart.

The CDR3 contains 16 residues, cysteine and phenylalanine counted. Only CDR3 DNA is held: 48 bases, read in frame from base 1. As encoded in the germline V gene, CDR1 is WSHSY while CDR2 is SAAADI. Germline trimming: 6 bases from V, 0 bases from J; junction bases outside gene matches: 9. The sequence was collected from a man between 35 and 55 years old in good health and CMV-seropositive. The sequence links TRBV10-2 to TRBJ2-3; 7 middle bases align to TRBD2. The sequenced sample was PBMCs. The nucleotide sequence is given as TGCGCCAGCAGGCCACAGACTAGCCCCAGCACAGATACGCAGTATTTT. It translates to CASRPQTSPSTDTQYF.